This T cell receptor (beta chain) was found in a study of blood T cell repertoires in COVID-19. Study overall: Samples taken during acute and convalescent COVID-19 were collected in the United States, Italy and Spain. Sources were T cells, B-cell-depleted T cells, or PBMCs; the material itself was cDNA or gDNA.

As originally analysed: How many nucleated cells were present was estimated from reference gene primer amplification. TCRdb's copy holds only in-frame clones and misses some; the assay was immunoSEQ multiplex PCR. V and J calls and clone size come straight from that table; D and trimming were deduced from the DNA. The table records 65,000 to 90,000 clones, around 90% of them present only once. In germline, CDR1 is SGHTA, CDR2 FQGNSA. V shed 5 bases and J 5 bases; nucleotides not matched to a gene: 15. The CDR3 is 17 residues long. The genes are TRBV7-2 and TRBJ2-5; 9 bases are shared with TRBD2. What was sequenced was peripheral blood. This sequence originates from a woman between 50 and 59 years old with active or convalescent COVID-19. The DNA of the CDR3 is TGTGCCAGCAGCCGCTTGGGGCGGGGGGGACCGGGTGAGACCCAGTACTTC. Its protein is CASSRLGRGGPGETQYF.